One sample yielded the 13 T cell receptor beta chains listed below, sequenced in a study of beta chain features in type 1 diabetes. Study results and caveats: For Type 1 diabetes patients, all four CD4+ subsets carried TCRB CDR3s that were moderately but significantly shorter.

For these receptors, no antigen is known. cDNA synthesis used the whole RNA isolate, giving expressed TCRB sequences. Produced via immunoSEQ multiplex PCR; TCRdb's table is partial and in-frame only. The data contain some 26,000 clones, more than 65% of them seen just once; the ten biggest clones take up more than 0.95%. What was sequenced was stem cell memory CD4+ T cells from blood. The receptors come from a woman between 40 and 55 years old with type 1 diabetes.

The genes are TRBV7-2 and TRBJ2-5; 9 bases match TRBD2. Losses at the gene ends were 4 bases for V and 4 bases for J; bases not matched to a gene: 4. This CDR3 comprises 14 residues. CDR1 SGHTA and CDR2 FQGNSA come from the germline V gene. The CDR3 region has the DNA TGTGCCAGCAGCTCGGGACTAGCTCGAGAGACCCAGTACTTC. Amino acid sequence: CASSSGLARETQYF.

V gene TRBV18 combines with J gene TRBJ1-6; the D gene is possibly TRBD1 (6 bases). V dropped 2 bases and J dropped 6 bases, with 11 bases sitting between them. Germline V gives CDR1 KGHSH, CDR2 LQKENI. This CDR3 is built from 15 residues. CDR3 residues: CASSPRTDVNSPLHF. CDR3 bases: TGTGCCAGCTCACCAAGGACAGACGTTAATTCACCCCTCCACTTT.

The CDR3 is CASSYYYSGNTIYF. The CDR3, as DNA: TGTGCCAGCAGCTACTATTACTCTGGAAACACCATATATTTT. V gene TRBV28 combines with J gene TRBJ1-3, with D uncertain. Germline-derived CDR1 and CDR2 are MDHEN and SYDVKM. The CDR3 is 14 residues long. Trimming shortened V by 6 bases and J by 0 bases, and 9 bases separated the two germline ends.

This chain connects TRBV7-9 to TRBJ2-3; D uncertain. The germline V gene encodes CDR1 SEHNR and CDR2 FQNEAQ (reference sequence). The CDR3 totals 14 residues. V was cut by 2 bases and J by 4 bases, with 10 bases left in between. CDR3 nucleotides: TGTGCCAGCAGCTTAAATGCGTCACCAGATACGCAGTATTTT. This translates into CASSLNASPDTQYF. The variable domain in full, with the rest retrieved from reference TRBV7-9 and TRBJ2-3, is DTGVSQNPRHKITKRGQNVTFRCDPISEHNRLYWYRQTLGQGPEFLTYFQNEAQLEKSRLLSDRFSAERPKGSFSTLEIQRTEQGDSAMYLCASSLNASPDTQYFGPGTRLTVL.

The V and J genes are TRBV27 and TRBJ2-5; 10 bases align to TRBD1. CDR1 MNHEY and CDR2 SMNVEV come from the germline V gene (reference sequence). The CDR3 is 13 residues long. V lost 5 bases to trimming and J lost 4 bases; unmatched junction nucleotides: 1. The CDR3 DNA reads as TGTGCCAGCAGTCGGGACAGGGGAGAGACCCAGTACTTC. This codes for CASSRDRGETQYF.

V usage is TRBV25-1 and J usage is TRBJ1-1; D not certain. Germline CDR1 reads MGHDK; CDR2 reads SYGVNS. The CDR3 contains 14 residues. V shed 4 bases and J shed 4 bases, with 13 bases lying between them. The CDR3 is CASSVEATGTEAFF. The CDR3 DNA is TGTGCCAGCAGTGTAGAGGCGACCGGCACTGAAGCTTTCTTT.

This sequence joins TRBV13 and TRBJ2-7, with a tentative D call TRBD1 (5 bases). The V gene's germline CDR1 is PRHDT and CDR2 FYEKMQ (reference sequence). The CDR3 covers 13 residues. V was pared by 6 bases and J by 0 bases, with 9 bases between. The CDR3 nucleotides read TGTGCCAGCAGTCCCGACAGCTCCTACGAGCAGTACTTC. Translated, it gives CASSPDSSYEQYF.

The chain joins TRBV4-1 to TRBJ1-1; D ambiguous. The germline CDR1 and CDR2 sequences are MGHRA and YSYEKL. Trimming pared 4 bases from V and 7 bases from J, leaving 13 bases between. The CDR3 totals 13 residues. The DNA of the CDR3 is TGCGCCAGCAGCCCCGCCCGGGGTGGTGAAGCTTTCTTT. Protein sequence: CASSPARGGEAFF.

V usage is TRBV27 and J usage is TRBJ1-5; the match to TRBD1 covers 7 bases. CDR3 length equals 16 residues. V was clipped by 6 bases and J by 7 bases; unmatched bases: 15. CDR1 and CDR2 from the germline V gene are MNHEY and SMNVEV (reference sequence). CDR3 sequence: CASSRSSGGGLQPQHF. In nucleotides, the CDR3 is TGTGCCAGCAGCCGCTCCTCAGGGGGTGGATTACAGCCCCAGCATTTT.

The chain is built from TRBV9 and TRBJ1-1; no clear D. The V and J ends lost 4 bases and 4 bases respectively, with 14 bases between them. Germline loops: CDR1 SGDLS, CDR2 YYNGEE. The CDR3 is made up of 14 amino acids. The DNA for the CDR3 is TGTGCCAGCAGCTCATCAAGAGAGGGCACTGAAGCTTTCTTT. This sequence encodes CASSSSREGTEAFF.

The V and J genes are TRBV25-1 and TRBJ2-3, with D possibly matching TRBD2 (5 bases). The germline V and J ends were trimmed by 5 bases and 7 bases, with 19 bases remaining between them. This CDR3 region has 15 residues. Germline V CDR1 and CDR2: MGHDK, SYGVNS. The CDR3 sequence is CASSSKEARSNTQYF. For the CDR3, the DNA is TGTGCCAGCAGTAGTAAGGAGGCCAGATCGAATACGCAGTATTTT.

For this clone: The germline gene is not matched at one end of the junction; a read error may be the cause. CDR3 DNA sequence: TGCGCCAGCAGCCAAGGGACTAGTGGGTACAATGAGCAGTTCTTC. Its protein product is CASSQGTSGYNEQFF. The J gene is TRBJ2-1, the V gene TRBV7-2, with 8 bases matching TRBD2. CDR1 SGHTA and CDR2 FQGNSA come from the germline V gene. This CDR3 is built from 15 residues.

The gene calls are TRBV7-2 and TRBJ1-5; D is undetermined. The germline CDR1 and CDR2 sequences are SGHTA and FQGNSA. The CDR3 covers 14 residues. The V and J ends lost 5 bases and 4 bases respectively, with 12 bases between them. CDR3 sequence reads: CASSPYLRNQPQHF. As DNA, the CDR3 is TGTGCCAGCAGCCCTTACCTGAGGAATCAGCCCCAGCATTTT.